This T cell receptor beta chain was recovered during a study of blood T cell repertoires in COVID-19. The overall study: Cohort 3 recovery required two negative PCRs, clearance, or symptom resolution. COVID-19 samples, acute and convalescent, were from the United States, Italy and Spain. PBMCs, B-cell-depleted T cells, or T cells provided the cDNA or gDNA that made up the material.

Clones were read by immunoSEQ multiplex PCR, and TCRdb kept only the in-frame ones, dropping some. This table has approximately 360,000 clones, 80% to 90% appearing once. Grouping used clinical history reported by participants in a survey and questionnaire. Sequencing used PBMCs or T cells enriched from blood (not recorded which). This TCR derives from a man aged 35-49 years in a cohort exposed to, infected with or recovered from COVID-19 (not recorded which).

CDR3 sequence: CASSLMGLAEYNEQFF. In DNA, the CDR3 is TGTGCCAGCAGCTTAATGGGACTAGCGGAGTACAATGAGCAGTTCTTC. The chain links TRBV5-8 to TRBJ2-1, with TRBD2 identical over 11 bases. Germline-derived CDR1 and CDR2 are SGHTS and YDEGEE. The V gene end was trimmed by 2 bases and the J gene end by 4 bases; junction bases not matched to a gene: 5. The CDR3 has 16 amino acids.